The rows below give T cell receptor beta chains drawn from one sample of a study of early T cells in non-severe SARS-CoV-2 infection. Each CDR3 protein is one row after TCRdb ran MiXCR on the 5' RACE reads. The sample consists of 25,000 to 35,000 distinct CDR3 sequences, around 7% of them appearing once. Sequenced sample: whole blood. The receptors were sampled from an adult who was a healthcare worker with PCR-confirmed SARS-CoV-2 infection or an uninfected control (not recorded which). Both conserved end residues are part of each CDR3. D genes are given only for firm matches. Not all rows give a size; the values are once, few, many and, for expanded clones, a class.

D gene	clone size	V gene	J gene	CDR3 DNA	CDR3 protein
TRBD1	many	TRBV10-3	TRBJ1-6	TGTGCCGTTTCTTCAGGGGGTTCACCCCTCCACTTT	CAVSSGGSPLHF
-	few	TRBV28	TRBJ2-3	TGTGCCAGCGGACGGCTGATAACTAGCACAGATACGCAGTATTTT	CASGRLITSTDTQYF
TRBD2	many	TRBV7-9	TRBJ2-3	TGTGCCAGCAGCCCTGGGACTAGCGGGGGGACAGATACGCAGTATTTT	CASSPGTSGGTDTQYF
TRBD1	few	TRBV2	TRBJ2-7	TGTGCCAGCAGAGGGGGCAATTTTGGCGAGCAGTACTTC	CASRGGNFGEQYF
-	many	TRBV11-3	TRBJ1-1	TGTGCCAGCAGGATTTGGAGTTCCAACACTGAAGCTTTCTTT	CASRIWSSNTEAFF
-	few	TRBV18	TRBJ1-4	TGTGCCAGCTCCCCACCCGGGACGACGAATGAAAAACTGTTTTTT	CASSPPGTTNEKLFF
TRBD1	many	TRBV18	TRBJ1-6	TGTGCCAGCTCGCAGGGACAGGGCGCCCAAACACCCCTCCACTTT	CASSQGQGAQTPLHF
-	many	TRBV21-1	TRBJ2-7	TGTGCCAGCAGCAAAGTCACGGTTTTGCGCTACGAGCAGTACTTC	CASSKVTVLRYEQYF
TRBD1	many	TRBV30	TRBJ1-1	TGTGCCTGGAGCATGTGGACAGGGGAAGCTTTCTTT	CAWSMWTGEAFF
TRBD1	-	TRBV29-1	TRBJ2-7	TGCAGCGTTGGGACAGGGTCTTCCTTGCTGGTATCGGAGCAGTACTTC	CSVGTGSSLLVSEQYF
-	many	TRBV15	TRBJ2-7	TGTGCCACCGTACACTACGAGCAGTACTTC	CATVHYEQYF
TRBD2	many	TRBV27	TRBJ2-1	TGTGCCAGCAGCCCTAGCGGGAGATACAATGAGCAGTTCTTC	CASSPSGRYNEQFF
-	few	TRBV24-1	TRBJ1-2	TGTGCCACCAGTGATAGGGGTAACTATGGCTACACCTTC	CATSDRGNYGYTF
-	many	TRBV18	TRBJ1-1	TGTGCCAGCTCCCCTGAACGAGCTGAAGCTTTCTTT	CASSPERAEAFF
TRBD2	many	TRBV7-9	TRBJ2-1	TGTGCCAGCAGCCCCCACCCGAGACTAGCGAGCTCCTACAATGAGCAGTTCTTC	CASSPHPRLASSYNEQFF
-	many	TRBV30	TRBJ1-5	TGTGCCTGGGGGGTCCAGGGCTATCAGCCCCAGCATTTT	CAWGVQGYQPQHF
TRBD1	few	TRBV7-7	TRBJ2-1	TGTGCTAGCAGCTTAACCGGGACAGGGCCGTACAATGAGCAGTTCTTC	CASSLTGTGPYNEQFF
TRBD2	-	TRBV10-2	TRBJ2-7	TGCGCCAGCAGTGACCTAGCGGGGAACCCCGAGCAGTACTTC	CASSDLAGNPEQYF
TRBD1	many	TRBV2	TRBJ1-2	TGTGCCAGCAGTGAAGTGGGGCCGGGACAGGGAGGCTATGGCTACACCTTC	CASSEVGPGQGGYGYTF
-	many	TRBV28	TRBJ2-7	TGTGCCAGCAGTTTGAGCGGGCCAACCTACGAGCAGTACTTC	CASSLSGPTYEQYF
-	-	TRBV5-1	TRBJ2-7	TGCGCCAGCAGCTTGGTAGGGGGGACATCCTACGAGCAGTACTTC	CASSLVGGTSYEQYF
-	-	TRBV12-3/TRBV12-4	TRBJ2-1	TGTGCCAGCAGTATTGCTAGCCTTGACAATGAGCAGTTCTTC	CASSIASLDNEQFF
TRBD1	many	TRBV5-5	TRBJ1-3	TGTGCCAGCAGCATGGACAGGGCGCCCGGAAACACCATATATTTT	CASSMDRAPGNTIYF
TRBD2	-	TRBV29-1	TRBJ2-3	TGCAGCCCGTGGGTTCGAGGGAGGGACACAGATACGCAGTATTTT	CSPWVRGRDTDTQYF
TRBD1	many	TRBV12-3/TRBV12-4	TRBJ1-5	TGTGCCAGCAGCCTCGACAGGGTTGATCAGCCCCAGCATTTT	CASSLDRVDQPQHF
-	many	TRBV6-1	TRBJ2-1	TGTGCCAGCATATCTCGAAACCGGGATTACTACAATGAGCAGTTCTTC	CASISRNRDYYNEQFF
-	many	TRBV6-2/TRBV6-3	TRBJ2-2	TGTGCCAGCAGCACCGTTGGCCGGAATCAGCTGTTTTTT	CASSTVGRNQLFF
TRBD2	many	TRBV12-3/TRBV12-4	TRBJ2-5	TGTGCCAGCAGTTTAGAGCGGGGCCCCGGAACCCAGTACTTC	CASSLERGPGTQYF
TRBD1	few	TRBV6-6	TRBJ2-1	TGTGCCAGCAGTTACCGAAAGACAGGGGGCGCATACAATGAGCAGTTCTTC	CASSYRKTGGAYNEQFF
-	many	TRBV20-1	TRBJ2-5	TGCAGTGCTAGAGAACGGGACGGTGGGAAAGAGACCCAGTACTTC	CSARERDGGKETQYF
-	many	TRBV20-1	TRBJ1-5	TGCAGTGCCCACTTGGTCGGGAACACAAATCAGCCCCAGCATTTT	CSAHLVGNTNQPQHF
-	many	TRBV11-3	TRBJ2-1	TGTGCCAGCAGCCCTCGACTCGGCAGCTCCTACAATGAGCAGTTCTTC	CASSPRLGSSYNEQFF